Listed below are T cell receptor beta chains from one sample, sequenced in a study of T cell responses to AZD1222 COVID-19 vaccine. The method was immunoSEQ multiplex PCR; TCRdb's version includes in-frame clones alone and lacks a portion of them. The sample records about 150,000 clones, approximately 86% being singletons. Source: peripheral blood, taken 28 days after the second AZD1222 dose. The receptors shown here come from an adult who received the AZD1222 COVID-19 vaccine. CDR3s include the opening cysteine and the closing phenylalanine or tryptophan. The order of the fields is J gene, V gene, clone size, CDR3 length, D gene, CDR3 protein, CDR3 DNA. The D gene is left open where the match is weak. Part of the rows lack a size; the others show once, few, many or a class for expanded clones.

TRBJ2-1 | TRBV6-5 | - | 13 | - | CASTRPGGNEQFF | TGTGCCAGCACTAGACCCGGGGGCAATGAGCAGTTCTTC
TRBJ1-5 | TRBV6-1 | - | 15 | - | CASSELVWSNQPQHF | TGTGCCAGCAGTGAGCTCGTGTGGAGCAATCAGCCCCAGCATTTT
TRBJ1-3 | TRBV7-2 | - | 15 | TRBD1 | CASSLQTGGGNTIYF | TGTGCCAGCAGCTTACAGACAGGGGGAGGAAACACCATATATTTT
TRBJ2-3 | TRBV1 | few | 19 | - | CTSSQDLSSGGTSTDTQYF | TGCACCAGCAGCCAAGATCTGTCTAGCGGGGGTACTAGCACAGATACGCAGTATTTT
TRBJ1-2 | TRBV5-1 | - | 15 | - | CASSQNGGPNYGYTF | TGCGCCAGCAGTCAAAACGGGGGACCTAACTATGGCTACACCTTC
TRBJ2-7 | TRBV18 | - | 15 | - | CASSPENRVSYEQYF | TGTGCCAGCTCCCCCGAGAACAGGGTATCCTACGAGCAGTACTTC
TRBJ2-5 | TRBV11-3 | - | 15 | - | CASSLGGTTQETQYF | TGTGCCAGCAGCTTAGGGGGGACCACGCAAGAGACCCAGTACTTC
TRBJ1-5 | TRBV24-1 | - | 15 | TRBD1 | CATSDSGQSAQPQHF | TGTGCCACCAGTGATTCGGGACAGTCGGCTCAGCCCCAGCATTTT
TRBJ2-4 | TRBV3-1/TRBV3-2 | once | 16 | TRBD2 | CASSPTSGRFQNIQYF | TGTGCCAGCAGCCCGACTAGCGGGAGGTTCCAAAACATTCAGTACTTC
TRBJ2-7 | TRBV6-5 | - | 14 | TRBD2 | CASTRSGSLDEQYF | TGTGCCAGCACTAGAAGCGGGAGCCTTGACGAGCAGTACTTC
TRBJ1-2 | TRBV28 | - | 19 | TRBD1 | CASRVSWWAGGWGGYGYTF | TGTGCCAGCAGAGTCAGTTGGTGGGCAGGGGGCTGGGGAGGCTATGGCTACACCTTC
TRBJ2-3 | TRBV28 | - | 13 | - | CASSLQGSYTQYF | TGTGCCAGCAGTTTACAGGGATCTTATACGCAGTATTTT
TRBJ2-1 | TRBV7-9 | - | 15 | TRBD2 | CASSLTSGPFSEQFF | TGTGCCAGCAGCCTGACTAGCGGACCTTTTTCGGAGCAGTTCTTC
TRBJ1-1 | TRBV27 | - | 13 | - | CASSPRPWSEAFF | TGTGCCAGCAGTCCGCGTCCTTGGTCTGAAGCTTTCTTT
TRBJ2-1 | TRBV29-1 | once | 15 | TRBD2 | CSVATRLAGEDEQFF | TGCAGCGTTGCCACACGACTAGCGGGAGAGGATGAGCAGTTCTTC
TRBJ2-7 | TRBV19 | - | 14 | TRBD1 | CASRPRDRVDEQYF | TGTGCCAGTAGACCCCGGGACAGGGTCGACGAGCAGTACTTC
TRBJ2-4 | TRBV5-1 | - | 16 | TRBD1 | CASSWGQGVTKNIQYF | TGCGCCAGCAGCTGGGGGCAGGGGGTTACCAAAAACATTCAGTACTTC
TRBJ2-7 | TRBV7-6 | - | 12 | - | CASSSDGYEQYF | TGTGCCAGCAGCTCAGACGGTTACGAGCAGTACTTC
TRBJ2-7 | TRBV10-3 | once | 19 | TRBD1 | CAISESYYPWDRVTYEQYF | TGTGCCATCAGTGAGTCTTACTACCCATGGGACAGGGTCACCTACGAGCAGTACTTC
TRBJ2-1 | TRBV25-1 | - | 14 | TRBD2 | CASSVWTSVDEQFF | TGTGCCAGCAGTGTATGGACTAGCGTGGATGAGCAGTTCTTC
TRBJ1-1 | TRBV7-9 | - | 13 | - | CASSLARQAEAFF | TGTGCCAGCAGCTTAGCGCGTCAGGCTGAAGCTTTCTTT
TRBJ2-5 | TRBV20-1 | - | 11 | - | CSVKVVETQYF | TGCAGTGTTAAGGTTGTAGAGACCCAGTACTTC
TRBJ2-1 | TRBV11-2 | once | 12 | - | CASRGGVNEQFF | TGTGCCAGCAGGGGCGGGGTGAATGAGCAGTTCTTC
TRBJ1-6 | TRBV3-1/TRBV3-2 | - | 14 | - | CASSQDRGNSPLHF | TGTGCCAGCAGCCAAGACAGGGGCAATTCACCCCTCCACTTT
TRBJ2-5 | TRBV3-1/TRBV3-2 | - | 13 | - | CASSQDVAETQYF | TGTGCCAGCAGCCAAGATGTGGCAGAGACCCAGTACTTC
TRBJ2-7 | TRBV30 | - | 14 | TRBD1 | CAWSLLQGEYEQYF | TGTGCCTGGAGTCTACTACAGGGGGAGTACGAGCAGTACTTC
TRBJ2-3 | TRBV5-1 | - | 14 | TRBD1 | CASSPGTAGGTQYF | TGCGCCAGCAGCCCCGGGACAGCCGGAGGTACGCAGTATTTT
TRBJ1-1 | TRBV7-2 | - | 16 | - | CASSPTTGTGGTEAFF | TGTGCCAGCAGCCCAACCACCGGGACCGGAGGCACTGAAGCTTTCTTT
TRBJ2-7 | TRBV7-8 | - | 15 | - | CASSPTTGRPYEQYF | TGTGCCAGCAGCCCGACCACCGGCCGCCCCTACGAGCAGTACTTC
TRBJ2-1 | TRBV27 | - | 15 | TRBD2 | CASSLSGLRPNEQFF | TGTGCCAGCAGTTTATCGGGACTAAGGCCCAATGAGCAGTTCTTC
TRBJ2-5 | TRBV7-9 | few | 15 | TRBD2 | CASSLGLAGWETQYF | TGTGCCAGCAGCTTAGGACTAGCGGGCTGGGAGACCCAGTACTTC
TRBJ1-4 | TRBV3-1/TRBV3-2 | - | 17 | - | CASSQDPGALEGEKLFF | TGTGCCAGCAGCCAAGATCCGGGCGCTCTCGAAGGTGAAAAACTGTTTTTT
TRBJ1-3 | TRBV5-4 | - | 15 | TRBD1 | CASSPGQGDGNTIYF | TGTGCCAGCAGCCCGGGACAGGGAGATGGAAACACCATATATTTT
TRBJ2-1 | TRBV11-3 | - | 13 | - | CASSWGVYNEQFF | TGTGCCAGCAGCTGGGGGGTTTACAATGAGCAGTTCTTC
TRBJ2-1 | TRBV4-1 | - | 16 | TRBD1 | CASSQGTGGMYNEQFF | TGCGCCAGCAGCCAAGGGACAGGGGGCATGTACAATGAGCAGTTCTTC
TRBJ1-2 | TRBV11-2 | - | 13 | - | CASSLGGFYGYTF | TGTGCCAGCAGCTTAGGGGGATTCTATGGCTACACCTTC
TRBJ2-7 | TRBV30 | - | 12 | - | CAWSVSSYEQYF | TGTGCCTGGAGTGTCAGCTCCTACGAGCAGTACTTC
TRBJ1-2 | TRBV7-9 | - | 15 | - | CASSVNLIHNYGYTF | TGTGCCAGCAGCGTGAATCTAATTCATAACTATGGCTACACCTTC
TRBJ2-7 | TRBV27 | few | 15 | TRBD1 | CASRLGQGIYYEQYF | TGTGCCAGCAGGTTGGGACAGGGGATTTACTACGAGCAGTACTTC
TRBJ1-4 | TRBV2 | - | 15 | - | CASSGQMLTNEKLFF | TGTGCCAGCAGTGGCCAGATGCTAACTAATGAAAAACTGTTTTTT